The 30 T cell receptor beta chains below were found in one sample sequenced in a study of beta chain features in type 1 diabetes. Notes on the study in general: Shorter TCRB CDR3s, moderately but significantly so, were found in Type 1 diabetes patients in all four CD4+ subsets.

Expressed TCRB transcripts were sequenced because the isolated RNA had all been reverse transcribed beforehand. The assay was immunoSEQ multiplex PCR, and TCRdb's table has in-frame clones only and misses some. The sample carries under 300,000 clones, roughly 22% recorded once. These TCRs' antigens remain unknown. The material sequenced was naive CD4+ T cells from blood. The source is a woman in her forties with type 1 diabetes.

The rearrangement uses TRBV7-2 and TRBJ2-7; TRBD1 might be the D (6 bases). Trimming removed 3 bases at V and 3 bases at J, with 12 bases between. Germline V gene data show CDR1 as SGHTA and CDR2 as FQGNSA. CDR3 length: 14 residues. The chain's CDR3 is CASSFQGSDYEQYF. Here the CDR3 DNA reads TGTGCCAGCAGCTTCCAGGGGAGTGACTACGAGCAGTACTTC.

The rearrangement joins TRBV5-4 to TRBJ2-1, with 9 bases fitting TRBD1. This CDR3 has 17 residues. The V segment lost 1 base and the J segment 4 bases; nucleotides outside the gene matches: 9. Germline CDR1 is SGHNT and CDR2 is YYREEE (reference sequence). CDR3 in amino acids: CASSLPQPGQGYNEQFF. In nucleotides, the CDR3 is TGTGCCAGCAGCTTGCCCCAACCGGGACAGGGATACAATGAGCAGTTCTTC.

This clone showed up just a few times. V and J are TRBV9 and TRBJ2-5, with a tentative D call TRBD2 (6 bases). The CDR3 is made up of 16 amino acids. Looked up from germline, CDR1 is SGDLS and CDR2 is YYNGEE. The germline V and J ends were trimmed by 3 bases and 1 base, with 16 bases remaining between them. The CDR3 region is CASSAGLHAPQETQYF. CDR3 sequence (DNA): TGTGCCAGCAGCGCGGGACTCCACGCTCCCCAAGAGACCCAGTACTTC.

The V gene is TRBV15, the J gene TRBJ2-5, with D tentatively TRBD1 (6 bases). The germline CDR1 and CDR2 sequences are LNHNV and YYDKDF (reference sequence). This CDR3 is built from 16 residues. Trimming cost V 1 base and J 1 base, with 13 bases left between them. CDR3 in amino acids: CATSRGGEGGQETQYF. The CDR3 nucleotides read TGTGCCACCAGCAGAGGGGGAGAAGGGGGCCAAGAGACCCAGTACTTC.

The gene calls are TRBV7-2 and TRBJ1-2; D gene unclear. V was cut by 1 base and J by 6 bases, with 12 bases left in between. The CDR3 runs to 14 residues. CDR1 is SGHTA and CDR2 is FQGNSA in the germline V gene. The CDR3 DNA reads as TGTGCCAGCAGCTTAGGTTCGGGAGACCATGGCTACACCTTC. Translating gives CASSLGSGDHGYTF.

The chain combines TRBV28 with TRBJ1-2; maybe TRBD1 (5 bases). The V gene lost 10 bases and the J gene lost 3 bases, with 9 bases spanning the gap. Germline-derived CDR1 and CDR2 are MDHEN and SYDVKM. The CDR3 is 11 residues long. The CDR3 protein is CATGGDYGYTF. The DNA for the CDR3 is TGTGCCACGGGGGGGGACTATGGCTACACCTTC.

The rearrangement joins TRBV6-5 to TRBJ1-2; D is unresolved. In germline, CDR1 is MNHEY, CDR2 SVGAGI. Trimming left V 7 bases short and J 8 bases short, with 17 bases between. The CDR3 loop spans 13 amino acids. The CDR3 loop is CASTELTGKGYTF. The CDR3 bases are TGTGCCAGCACCGAGCTGACGGGAAAGGGCTACACCTTC.

The rearrangement joins TRBV27 to TRBJ1-2, with D maybe TRBD1 (6 bases). This CDR3 has 15 residues. Germline CDR1 and CDR2: MNHEY and SMNVEV (reference sequence). Trimming stripped 5 bases from V and 7 bases from J, with 20 bases between. In DNA form, the CDR3 reads TGTGCCAGCAGTCTGACCGGGACACCATGGGGTGGCTACACCTTC. It yields the protein CASSLTGTPWGGYTF.

The V gene is TRBV30, the J gene TRBJ2-3; tentative D call: TRBD1 (5 bases). V lost 4 bases and J 3 bases, leaving 5 bases between the germline ends. The CDR3 spans 11 residues. Looked up from germline, CDR1 is GTSNPN and CDR2 is SVGIG (reference sequence). DNA of the CDR3: TGTGCCTGGACAGGGACAGATACGCAGTATTTT. It yields the protein CAWTGTDTQYF.

This rearrangement joins TRBV19 to TRBJ1-3, with D uncertain. Between the trimmed V and J ends, which lost 6 bases and 2 bases, there was a span of 8 bases. The CDR3 sequence is 13 residues long. The V gene's germline CDR1 is LNHDA and CDR2 SQIVND (reference sequence). CDR3: CASSQTTGNTIYF. CDR3 DNA: TGTGCCAGTAGCCAAACAACTGGAAACACCATATATTTT.

The sample holds a few counts of this clone. The rearrangement uses TRBV9 and TRBJ2-3; D is possibly TRBD2 (5 bases). From germline, CDR1 is SGDLS and CDR2 YYNGEE. Trimming took 1 base from V and 2 from J, leaving 11 bases between them. The CDR3 spans 15 residues. CDR3 region: CASSVWSGPTDTQYF. The CDR3 DNA reads TGTGCCAGCAGCGTATGGAGCGGACCCACAGATACGCAGTATTTT. Looking up the rest from reference TRBV9 and TRBJ2-3 gives the full variable domain: DSGVTQTPKHLITATGQRVTLRCSPRSGDLSVYWYQQSLDQGLQFLIQYYNGEERAKGNILERFSAQQFPDLHSELNLSSLELGDSALYFCASSVWSGPTDTQYFGPGTRLTVL.

This chain connects TRBV7-2 to TRBJ2-7, with 7 bases aligning to TRBD2. The V and J ends lost 7 bases and 10 bases, in that order; junction bases with no gene match: 25. This CDR3 has 17 amino acids. CDR1 is SGHTA, CDR2 FQGNSA, per germline. CDR3 in amino acids: CASIPGRADRLRVDQYF. The DNA for the CDR3 is TGTGCCAGCATCCCAGGGAGGGCAGACCGGCTCAGGGTAGACCAGTACTTC. The entire variable domain, with the rest obtained from reference TRBV7-2 and TRBJ2-7, is as follows: GAGVSQSPSNKVTEKGKDVELRCDPISGHTALYWYRQSLGQGLEFLIYFQGNSAPDKSGLPSDRFSAERTGGSVSTLTIQRTQQEDSAVYLCASIPGRADRLRVDQYFGPGTRLTVT.

This clone has more than one count but fewer than ten. The J gene is TRBJ2-2, the V gene TRBV6-6; TRBD2 agrees at 7 bases. The CDR3 consists of 16 residues. With V trimmed by 6 bases and J by 0 bases, 7 bases remained unmatched. The germline CDR1 and CDR2 sequences are MNHNY and SVGAGI (reference sequence). CDR3 in DNA: TGTGCCAGCAGCTTTGGGGGGGTCTCGAACACCGGGGAGCTGTTTTTT. Its protein product is CASSFGGVSNTGELFF.

The chain joins TRBV19 to TRBJ2-7, with 7 bases identical to TRBD1. J gave up 2 bases and V 1 base, and 2 bases lay outside the gene matches. From germline, CDR1 is LNHDA and CDR2 SQIVND (reference sequence). This CDR3 has 14 residues. The DNA for the CDR3 is TGTGCCAGTAGTATAGGCCAGGGGGCCTACGAGCAGTACTTC. Translation: CASSIGQGAYEQYF.

This clone was recorded a few times. V is TRBV18 and J is TRBJ2-3, with D possibly TRBD2 on 5 matching bases. Trimming took 2 bases from V and 3 from J, leaving 12 bases between them. CDR1 and CDR2 (germline): KGHSH, LQKENI. CDR3 size: 15 residues. The CDR3 DNA is TGTGCCAGCTCACCAGCCCTAGCAGAAACAGATACGCAGTATTTT. It specifies CASSPALAETDTQYF.

This clone has a handful of counts. The genes are TRBV6-5 and TRBJ1-1; D gene unclear. The CDR3 contains 14 residues. Germline V gene sequence: CDR1 MNHEY, CDR2 SVGAGI. Between the trimmed V and J ends, which lost 2 bases and 6 bases, there was a span of 13 bases. The CDR3 sequence is CASSYGTPWSEAFF. The CDR3, as DNA: TGTGCCAGCAGTTACGGCACACCTTGGTCTGAAGCTTTCTTT.

This chain uses TRBV5-1 with TRBJ2-1; possibly TRBD2 for D (5 bases). This CDR3 is 15 amino acids long. Germline V gives CDR1 SGHRS, CDR2 YFSETQ. V lost 4 bases and J lost 4, with 15 bases in between. CDR3 nucleotides: TGCGCCAGCAGCATACACTCCTCGGGGTACAATGAGCAGTTCTTC. It codes for CASSIHSSGYNEQFF.

This chain links TRBV29-1 with TRBJ1-5; D gene ambiguous. Germline-derived CDR1 and CDR2 are SQVTM and ANQGSEA. The CDR3 has 13 amino acids. Trimming pared 1 base from V and 3 bases from J, leaving 7 bases between. CDR3 region: CSVEGEDNQPQHF. CDR3 sequence (DNA): TGCAGCGTTGAAGGGGAGGACAATCAGCCCCAGCATTTT.

This clone was seen only a few times. V is TRBV29-1 and J is TRBJ2-3; D remains ambiguous. The CDR3 is made up of 13 amino acids. Germline CDR1 reads SQVTM; CDR2 reads ANQGSEA. Trimming left V 6 bases short and J 2 bases short, with 12 bases between. The CDR3 DNA sequence: TGCAGCGTCGCAACGAGGTTCACAGATACGCAGTATTTT. Translation: CSVATRFTDTQYF.

The J gene is TRBJ2-2, the V gene TRBV19; no clear D gene. CDR3 length equals 13 residues. Germline CDR1 and CDR2: LNHDA and SQIVND (reference sequence). Trimming shortened V by 5 bases and J by 1 base, and 5 bases separated the two germline ends. In nucleotides, the CDR3 is TGTGCCAGTAGTCCCCGGAACACCGGGGAGCTGTTTTTT. Protein product: CASSPRNTGELFF.

This clone was counted only a few times. This rearrangement joins TRBV27 to TRBJ2-6, with D perhaps TRBD2 (5 bases). CDR1 MNHEY and CDR2 SMNVEV come from the germline V gene (reference sequence). This CDR3 is built from 15 residues. V gave up 5 bases and J gave up 0 bases, with 8 bases separating them. For the CDR3, the DNA is TGTGCCAGCAGTAGAGAGGGCTCTGGGGCCAACGTCCTGACTTTC. This sequence encodes CASSREGSGANVLTF. Complete variable domain (other parts from reference TRBV27 and TRBJ2-6): EAQVTQNPRYLITVTGKKLTVTCSQNMNHEYMSWYRQDPGLGLRQIYYSMNVEVTDKGDVPEGYKVSRKEKRNFPLILESPSPNQTSLYFCASSREGSGANVLTFGAGSRLTVL.

This clone was counted a few times. The genes are TRBV10-3 and TRBJ2-5, with TRBD1 matching 10 bases. V shed 6 bases and J 5 bases; nucleotides not matched to a gene: 6. Germline V gene sequence: CDR1 ENHRY, CDR2 SYGVKD. The CDR3 runs to 14 residues. CDR3 nucleotides: TGTGCCATCAGCCTTGGGACAGGGGCGGAGACCCAGTACTTC. Protein sequence: CAISLGTGAETQYF.

V usage is TRBV12-5 and J usage is TRBJ2-1, with 9 bases fitting TRBD1. The CDR3 runs 13 residues. From germline, CDR1 is LGHNT and CDR2 FRNRAP. The V segment lost 6 bases and the J segment 7 bases; nucleotides outside the gene matches: 4. The CDR3 sequence: CASGPDRGNEQFF. CDR3 sequence (DNA): TGTGCTAGTGGCCCCGACAGGGGGAATGAGCAGTTCTTC.

This clone turned up a few times. The V call is TRBV9, the J call TRBJ1-6; 7 nucleotides match TRBD1. The CDR3 spans 15 residues. Germline V CDR1 and CDR2: SGDLS, YYNGEE. After removal of 0 bases from V and 11 bases from J, the junction contained 8 bases not matched to a gene. CDR3 nucleotides: TGTGCCAGCAGCGTAGAGGGACAGTACAGGACACCCCTCCACTTT. Translated, it gives CASSVEGQYRTPLHF.

The CDR3: CSVALGRETQYF. The CDR3 DNA reads TGCAGCGTTGCATTGGGGCGGGAGACCCAGTACTTC. The gene calls are TRBV29-1 and TRBJ2-5; tentatively, D is TRBD1 (5 bases). From germline, CDR1 is SQVTM and CDR2 ANQGSEA. This CDR3 comprises 12 residues. Trimming took off 4 bases at V and 5 bases at J, with 11 bases between the two ends.

The chain uses TRBV18 and TRBJ1-5, with 11 bases identical to TRBD1. V shed 3 bases, J shed 7 bases, and the junction held 2 bases outside the gene matches. CDR1 KGHSH and CDR2 LQKENI come from the germline V gene. CDR3 length: 14 residues. Written as DNA, the CDR3 is TGTGCCAGCTCACCCGGGACAGGGGGACAGCCCCAGCATTTT. Translated, it gives CASSPGTGGQPQHF.

The chain couples TRBV9 to TRBJ2-5, with no clear D. Per germline, CDR1 SGDLS and CDR2 YYNGEE. The CDR3 runs 16 residues. Trimming left V 0 bases short and J 4 bases short, with 16 bases between. CDR3 DNA: TGTGCCAGCAGCGTAGGTTCGGGTATGGTGTTAGAGACCCAGTACTTC. It specifies CASSVGSGMVLETQYF.

The V gene is TRBV7-9, the J gene TRBJ1-1; D gene uncertain. V dropped 1 base and J dropped 5 bases, with 8 bases sitting between them. The germline V gene has CDR1 SEHNR and CDR2 FQNEAQ (reference sequence). The CDR3 has 13 residues. The CDR3 DNA sequence: TGTGCCAGCAGCTTAGAAGGGAGGACTGAAGCTTTCTTT. Encoded protein: CASSLEGRTEAFF.

V and J are TRBV25-1 and TRBJ2-4; 7 bases line up with TRBD2. With V trimmed by 0 bases and J by 5 bases, 1 base remained unmatched. Germline CDR1 MGHDK, CDR2 SYGVNS. This CDR3 contains 14 residues. The CDR3 DNA is TGTGCCAGCAGTGAATATGGACTAGAAAACATTCAGTACTTC. It encodes CASSEYGLENIQYF.

The chain joins TRBV19 to TRBJ1-2; 8 nucleotides align to TRBD1. This CDR3 is built from 13 residues. Germline CDR1 reads LNHDA; CDR2 reads SQIVND (reference sequence). Trimming at V came to 7 bases and at J to 8 bases, leaving 9 bases not matched to a gene. CDR3 amino acids: CASTSDRVKGYTF. CDR3 sequence (DNA): TGTGCCAGTACCTCGGACAGGGTTAAGGGCTACACCTTC. The full variable domain, rest sourced from reference TRBV19 and TRBJ1-2, is DGGITQSPKYLFRKEGQNVTLSCEQNLNHDAMYWYRQDPGQGLRLIYYSQIVNDFQKGDIAEGYSVSREKKESFPLTVTSAQKNPTAFYLCASTSDRVKGYTFGSGTRLTVV.